Sequencing of this TCR beta chain was carried out in a study of T cells expressing NK-cell markers. Across the whole study: Sorted CD3+CD56+NKG2C+, CD3+CD56+NKG2C- and CD3+CD56-NKG2C+ T cells supplied TCR beta repertoires. Study-wide points: It is unclear if expanded NKG2C-expressing clones target HCMV antigens.

Points on this clonotype: Its antigen is unknown.

The CDR3 has 13 amino acids. Reprocessing the 5' RACE reads, TCRdb reports a single entry for every CDR3 protein and omits DNA. This table holds about 550,000 distinct CDR3 sequences. The receptor was isolated from a man between 18 and 29 years old in good health. Sequencing was carried out using blood T cells: a sorted CD56 or NKG2C T cell subset, CD4+ or CD8+ T cells, or bulk PBMC T cells (not recorded which). V gene TRBV12-3 or TRBV12-4 combines with J gene TRBJ2-2; there is no DNA to check the TCRdb D call of TRBD2. The CDR3 protein is CASTLEGPGELFF.